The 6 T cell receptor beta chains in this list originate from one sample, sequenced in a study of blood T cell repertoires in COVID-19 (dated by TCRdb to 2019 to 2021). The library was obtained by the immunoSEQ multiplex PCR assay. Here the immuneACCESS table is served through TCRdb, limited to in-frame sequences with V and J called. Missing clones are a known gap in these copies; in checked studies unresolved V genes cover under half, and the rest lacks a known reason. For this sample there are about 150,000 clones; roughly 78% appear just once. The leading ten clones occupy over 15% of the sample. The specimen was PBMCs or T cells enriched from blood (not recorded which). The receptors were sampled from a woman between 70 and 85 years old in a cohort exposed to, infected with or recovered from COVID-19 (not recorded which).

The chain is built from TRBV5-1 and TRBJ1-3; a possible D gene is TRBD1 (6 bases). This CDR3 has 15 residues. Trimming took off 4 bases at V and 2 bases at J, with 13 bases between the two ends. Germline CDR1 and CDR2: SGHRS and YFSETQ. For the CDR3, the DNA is TGCGCCAGCAGCCCCACGGGGGGCCCTGGAAACACCATATATTTT. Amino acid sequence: CASSPTGGPGNTIYF.

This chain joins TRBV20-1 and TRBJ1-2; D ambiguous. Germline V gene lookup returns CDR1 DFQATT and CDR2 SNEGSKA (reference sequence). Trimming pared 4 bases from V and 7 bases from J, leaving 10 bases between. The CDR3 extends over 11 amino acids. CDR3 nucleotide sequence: TGCAGTGCTAATCAAGGCGGTGGCTACACCTTC. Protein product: CSANQGGGYTF.

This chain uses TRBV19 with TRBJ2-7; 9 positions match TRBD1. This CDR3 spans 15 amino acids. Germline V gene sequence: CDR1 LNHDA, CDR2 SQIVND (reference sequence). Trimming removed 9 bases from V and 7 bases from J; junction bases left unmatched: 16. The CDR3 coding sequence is TGTGCCAGCCGCCTTTTAGGGACAGGGACAGAGGAGCAGTACTTC. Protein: CASRLLGTGTEEQYF.

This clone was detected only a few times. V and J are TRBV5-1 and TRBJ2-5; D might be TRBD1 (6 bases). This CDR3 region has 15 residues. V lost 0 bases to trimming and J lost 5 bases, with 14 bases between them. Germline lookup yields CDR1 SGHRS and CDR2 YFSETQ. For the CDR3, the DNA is TGCGCCAGCAGCTTGGCTCCGGGACAAGGGGAGACCCAGTACTTC. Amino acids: CASSLAPGQGETQYF.

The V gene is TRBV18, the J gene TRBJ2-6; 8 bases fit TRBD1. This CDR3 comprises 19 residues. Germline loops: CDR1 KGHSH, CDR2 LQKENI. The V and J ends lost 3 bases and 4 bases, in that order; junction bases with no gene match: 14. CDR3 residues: CASSPDRGLVRSGANVLTF. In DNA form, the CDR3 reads TGTGCCAGCTCACCTGACAGGGGTTTGGTCCGTTCGGGGGCCAACGTCCTGACTTTC.

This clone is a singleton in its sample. CDR3 loop: CASSINSGPRAQHF. In DNA, the CDR3 is TGTGCCAGTAGTATTAATTCTGGCCCACGGGCCCAGCATTTT. This sequence joins TRBV19 and TRBJ1-5; no clear D. This CDR3 spans 14 amino acids. The germline V gene has CDR1 LNHDA and CDR2 SQIVND (reference sequence). V was cut by 3 bases and J by 11 bases, with 17 bases left in between.